This paragraph reports one TCR beta chain. The antigen is undetermined. Peripheral blood, 9.5 to 10 milliliters per donor, was collected. Total RNA, at least 5.5 micrograms per sample, came from PBMCs. This sample was taken from a study of blood T cells in healthy people across ages. Whole-study results and caveats: Age brought a roughly linear fall in TCR beta diversity measured per million T cells.

A sample-barcoded 5' primer and a J-beta primer mix were used in a second PCR of about 7 to 11 cycles. TCRdb re-called the 5' RACE reads with MiXCR, one entry per CDR3 protein. This table holds over a million distinct CDR3 sequences, 42% found once. The source material was blood. The receptor's source is a woman between 18 and 30 years old in good health.

The CDR3 loop reads CASSHPGGGRNEQFF. The DNA for the CDR3 is TGTGCCAGCAGTCACCCCGGTGGGGGGCGAAATGAGCAGTTCTTC. The V call is TRBV2, the J call TRBJ2-1; D may correspond to TRBD1 or TRBD2 (6 bases each). This CDR3 region has 15 residues. V lost 5 bases and J 7 bases, leaving 18 bases between the germline ends. Germline loops: CDR1 SNHLY, CDR2 FYNNEI.